This T cell receptor (beta chain) was recovered during a study of OX40 agonist ivuxolimab in advanced cancers. The method was immunoSEQ multiplex PCR; TCRdb's version includes in-frame clones alone and lacks a portion of them. Found here are tens of thousands of clones, around 90% of them singletons; the top ten hold approximately 9.3%. Germline V gives CDR1 MGHRA, CDR2 YSYEKL. V was clipped by 4 bases and J by 3 bases, with 18 bases between them. This CDR3 has 16 residues. This receptor was obtained from an adult with an advanced solid tumor such as melanoma, head and neck, liver or kidney cancer. The chain links TRBV4-1 to TRBJ1-2, with D tentatively TRBD1 (6 bases). Sample: CD4+ or CD8+ T cells sorted from blood, taken in a trial of the OX40 agonist ivuxolimab. The CDR3 bases are TGCGCCAGCAGCCTGATGACAGGCGGGGGACACTATGGCTACACCTTC. Its protein product is CASSLMTGGGHYGYTF.